This entry describes one TCR beta chain. The antigen remains undetermined. The table came from immunoSEQ multiplex PCR; TCRdb's copy has only in-frame clones and leaves some out. The sample holds about 670,000 clones, about 78% seen once. The data derive from a study of shared clonotypes between healthy human individuals. Study results and caveats: Sampling involved blood alone; tissue repertoires likely differ. Against clonotypes common to all four donors, non-shared ones had lower generation probabilities.

V gave up 3 bases and J gave up 6 bases, with 9 bases separating them. In germline, CDR1 is SGDLS, CDR2 YYNGEE. This CDR3 contains 13 residues. The sample comprised memory CD4+ T cells sorted from blood. Described subset: CD45RA-negative fraction. This chain joins TRBV9 and TRBJ2-2, with D possibly matching TRBD1 (5 bases). The TCR comes from a woman aged 30 to 39 in good health. This CDR3 is CASSARVAGELFF. In DNA form, the CDR3 reads TGTGCCAGCAGCGCCAGGGTCGCCGGGGAGCTGTTTTTT.